These 5 T cell receptor beta chains originate from one sample sequenced in a study of blood T cell repertoires in COVID-19. Sequencing was performed with immunoSEQ multiplex PCR; in TCRdb, only in-frame clones are kept and a portion is missing. The table includes 100,000 to 150,000 clones, roughly 79% detected once. Input material: peripheral blood. The receptors stem from a human donor in a cohort sampled during active COVID-19.

This clone was observed a handful of times. A junction end diverges from the germline sequence, so it may reflect a read error. V is TRBV19 and J is TRBJ1-5, with 7 bases that match TRBD1. CDR3 length: 13 residues. Germline CDR1 reads LNHDA; CDR2 reads SQIVND (reference sequence). The CDR3 is CASSTGGNRPQHF. CDR3 nucleotide sequence: TGTGCCAGTAGTACAGGGGGTAATCGGCCCCAGCATTTT. Based on the CDR3 plus reference TRBV19 and TRBJ1-5, the full variable domain is DGGITQSPKYLFRKEGQNVTLSCEQNLNHDAMYWYRQDPGQGLRLIYYSQIVNDFQKGDIAEGYSVSREKKESFPLTVTSAQKNPTAFYLCASSTGGNRPQHFGDGTRLSIL.

This chain links TRBV7-2 with TRBJ1-2, with 12 bases that match TRBD1. Per the germline V gene, CDR1 is SGHTA and CDR2 is FQGNSA. The V and J ends lost 2 bases and 5 bases, in that order; junction bases with no gene match: 3. The CDR3 is made up of 15 amino acids. CDR3 protein: CASSLPGQGAYGYTF. In DNA, the CDR3 is TGTGCCAGCAGCTTACCGGGACAGGGGGCATATGGCTACACCTTC. Based on the CDR3 plus reference TRBV7-2 and TRBJ1-2, the full variable domain is GAGVSQSPSNKVTEKGKDVELRCDPISGHTALYWYRQSLGQGLEFLIYFQGNSAPDKSGLPSDRFSAERTGGSVSTLTIQRTQQEDSAVYLCASSLPGQGAYGYTFGSGTRLTVV.

The genes are TRBV5-3 and TRBJ2-7; the match to TRBD2 covers 13 bases. TRBV5-3 qualifies as an ORF whose function is uncertain. V shed 2 bases, J shed 2 bases, and the junction held 4 bases outside the gene matches. The CDR3 spans 16 residues. This CDR3 reads CARSLGTSGVPYEQYF. In nucleotides, the CDR3 is TGTGCCAGAAGCTTAGGGACTAGCGGGGTACCCTACGAGCAGTACTTC.

The chain carries TRBV30 and TRBJ2-3, with D unresolved. Germline lookup yields CDR1 GTSNPN and CDR2 SVGIG (reference sequence). This CDR3 is 14 amino acids long. V gave up 2 bases and J gave up 2 bases, with 11 bases separating them. CDR3 protein: CAWSYSPATDTQYF. The CDR3 region has the DNA TGTGCCTGGAGTTACTCCCCCGCCACAGATACGCAGTATTTT.

V is TRBV7-9 and J is TRBJ1-2; D unclear. Looked up from germline, CDR1 is SEHNR and CDR2 is FQNEAQ (reference sequence). This CDR3 is built from 17 residues. V lost 5 bases, J lost 4 bases, and 23 bases lay in between. The CDR3 DNA sequence: TGTGCCAGCAGCGCCTCAAGCGGTGCGGAGCGCACCTATGGCTACACCTTC. This sequence encodes CASSASSGAERTYGYTF.